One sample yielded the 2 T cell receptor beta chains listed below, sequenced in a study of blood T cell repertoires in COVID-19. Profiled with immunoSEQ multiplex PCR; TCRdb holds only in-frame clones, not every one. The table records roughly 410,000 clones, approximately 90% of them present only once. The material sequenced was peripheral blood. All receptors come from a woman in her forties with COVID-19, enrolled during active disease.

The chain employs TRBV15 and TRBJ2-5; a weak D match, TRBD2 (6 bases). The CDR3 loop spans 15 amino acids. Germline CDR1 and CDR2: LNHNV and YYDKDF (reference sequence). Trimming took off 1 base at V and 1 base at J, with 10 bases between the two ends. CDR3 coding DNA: TGTGCCACCAGCAGAGCTAGCGAACGCCAAGAGACCCAGTACTTC. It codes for CATSRASERQETQYF.

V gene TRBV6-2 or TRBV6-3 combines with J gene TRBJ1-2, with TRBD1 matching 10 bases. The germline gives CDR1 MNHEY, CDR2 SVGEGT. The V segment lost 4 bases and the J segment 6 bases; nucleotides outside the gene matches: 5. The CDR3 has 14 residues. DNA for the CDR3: TGTGCCAGCAGTTCGATGACAGGGGGCCATGGCTACACCTTC. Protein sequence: CASSSMTGGHGYTF.